This T cell receptor beta chain appears in the sequencing data of a study of T cells in Graves' hyperthyroidism and ophthalmopathy. Study summary: Peripheral blood was secured at the point of initial diagnosis, before any treatment.

It was RNA transcripts that yielded the amplified TCR beta CDR3 regions. The HTBI primer set served for first-round RT-PCR of the TCR CDR3. TCRdb used MiXCR to reprocess the multiplex PCR reads, holding one entry per CDR3 protein. The table includes 340,000 or so distinct CDR3 sequences, around a sixth detected once. This CDR3 spans 13 amino acids. Trimming cost V 4 bases and J 7 bases, with 13 bases left between them. This clonotype occurred a few times. Antigen: not known. Overall study results and limits: A model using 13 V-J features told ophthalmopathy apart from stable hyperthyroidism.

The gene calls are TRBV12-3 or TRBV12-4 and TRBJ1-2, with TRBD1 as a possible D gene (5 bases). The receptor comes from a woman in her forties or fifties with Graves' hyperthyroidism. Sequencing was carried out using blood. The CDR3 nucleotides read TGTGCCAGCAGTTCCAACATGGGGGGTGGCTACACCTTC. The encoded protein is CASSSNMGGGYTF.